The rows below give T cell receptor beta chains drawn from one sample of a study of blood T cells in healthy people across ages. TCRdb reprocessed the 5' RACE reads via MiXCR and lists one record per CDR3 protein. The table shows about 970,000 distinct CDR3 sequences, with just over 50% occurring only once. Sequencing used blood. These receptor sequences come from a woman aged 60-75 years in good health. CDR3s include the opening cysteine and the closing phenylalanine or tryptophan. D genes are given only for firm matches. Rows give clone size only sometimes, using once, few, many, or a class for an expanded clone.

CDR3nt | CDR3aa | len | j_gene | v_gene | d_gene | abundance
TGCAGTCATCAACAGGGGCCGCGGGGAGATACGCAGTATTTT | CSHQQGPRGDTQYF | 14 | TRBJ2-3 | TRBV20-1 | NA | NA
TGTGCCAGCAGCCAGGATCTGGGGGCCACTGAAGCTTTCTTT | CASSQDLGATEAFF | 14 | TRBJ1-1 | TRBV3-1 | NA | few
TGCGCCAGCAGCTCTGAAGGCCTGGAGGAGCAGTTCTTC | CASSSEGLEEQFF | 13 | TRBJ2-1 | TRBV5-1 | NA | NA
TGTGCCAGCTCACCACCGGTTTTATCAGAGACCCAGTACTTC | CASSPPVLSETQYF | 14 | TRBJ2-5 | TRBV18 | NA | NA
TGTGCCAGCAGCCCCCTTACGGGGAGAGAGACCCAGTACTTC | CASSPLTGRETQYF | 14 | TRBJ2-5 | TRBV7-7 | NA | few
TGTGCCAGCAGTTACTCGACCTCTACGGGACAGAGTCACTATGGCTACACCTTC | CASSYSTSTGQSHYGYTF | 18 | TRBJ1-2 | TRBV6-2/TRBV6-3 | TRBD1 | NA
TGTGCCAGCATCCAACCGGGACAGGGCTACGAGCAGTACTTC | CASIQPGQGYEQYF | 14 | TRBJ2-7 | TRBV6-2/TRBV6-3 | TRBD1 | few
TGTGCCAGCAGTTTATCACCGGGACATAACTACGAGCAGTACTTC | CASSLSPGHNYEQYF | 15 | TRBJ2-7 | TRBV27 | NA | NA
TGTGCCGGCCGTCCGCAGGGAGCGGGCACAGATACGCAGTATTTT | CAGRPQGAGTDTQYF | 15 | TRBJ2-3 | TRBV6-5 | NA | NA
TGTGCCAGCAGCTTAGTGGCTAGCGGGACCCCAGTGACCCAGTACTTC | CASSLVASGTPVTQYF | 16 | TRBJ2-5 | TRBV7-6 | TRBD2 | NA
TGCAATGCAGAAGCTAGCGGGAGCGATACGCAGTATTTT | CNAEASGSDTQYF | 13 | TRBJ2-3 | TRBV20-1 | TRBD2 | NA
TGTGCCAGCAGTGCTCGTCTCTACGAGCAGTACTTC | CASSARLYEQYF | 12 | TRBJ2-7 | TRBV6-1 | NA | NA
TGTGCCATCAGTGAGTTCCCCGGGACTAGCGGCTACGAGCAGTACTTC | CAISEFPGTSGYEQYF | 16 | TRBJ2-7 | TRBV10-3 | TRBD2 | NA
TGTGCCAGCAGCTTAAGGGCAGGAATTGGAGCCAAAAACATTCAGTACTTC | CASSLRAGIGAKNIQYF | 17 | TRBJ2-4 | TRBV7-2 | NA | few
TGCAGTGCTAGAGATCGATTGGGGACTAGAGCGTTCCCGCAGTATTTT | CSARDRLGTRAFPQYF | 16 | TRBJ2-3 | TRBV20-1 | TRBD2 | once
TGTGCCAGCAGCCAAGGGGGAGGGGGGAAAACCCAGTACTTC | CASSQGGGGKTQYF | 14 | TRBJ2-5 | TRBV7-2 | NA | NA
TGCGCCAGCAGACAACCTAGCTCCTATAATTCACCCCTCCACTTT | CASRQPSSYNSPLHF | 15 | TRBJ1-6 | TRBV4-1 | NA | NA
TGTGCCAGCAGTATTGACGGGACAGGTGCCTACGAGCAGTACTTC | CASSIDGTGAYEQYF | 15 | TRBJ2-7 | TRBV2 | TRBD1 | NA
TGTGCCAGCAGCTTAGAACACAGGGCCTTCGAGGGAAACTATGGCTACACCTTC | CASSLEHRAFEGNYGYTF | 18 | TRBJ1-2 | TRBV11-2 | NA | NA
TGTGCCAGCACCCTCATACAGGGCCATCAGCCCCAGCATTTT | CASTLIQGHQPQHF | 14 | TRBJ1-5 | TRBV28 | NA | NA
TGTGCCAGCAGCTTGGGGAAGTACAATGAGCAGTACTTC | CASSLGKYNEQYF | 13 | TRBJ2-7 | TRBV5-6 | NA | NA
TGTGCCAGCAGTTTTAGCTGGATCGGTTACGAGCAGTACTTC | CASSFSWIGYEQYF | 14 | TRBJ2-7 | TRBV12-3/TRBV12-4 | NA | few
TGCAGCGTTGCCCGGGACACTTCACGGACTGAAGCTTTCTTT | CSVARDTSRTEAFF | 14 | TRBJ1-1 | TRBV29-1 | NA | few
TGTGCCAGCAGCTGGCACCGGGACAGTGGTGGGGAGACCCAGTACTTC | CASSWHRDSGGETQYF | 16 | TRBJ2-5 | TRBV5-5 | TRBD1 | NA
TGCAGCGTTGACCAAGGGGGAGATGAGCAGTTCTTC | CSVDQGGDEQFF | 12 | TRBJ2-1 | TRBV29-1 | NA | few
TGTGCCAGCTCACCACGGCTGGGGCAGGGGACCCAGTACTTC | CASSPRLGQGTQYF | 14 | TRBJ2-5 | TRBV18 | NA | NA
TGTGCCAGCCTGGCACGGACTGAAGCTTTCTTT | CASLARTEAFF | 11 | TRBJ1-1 | TRBV12-3/TRBV12-4 | NA | few
TGTGCCAGCAGCCAAGCTGCCGCGCAGTATTTT | CASSQAAAQYF | 11 | TRBJ2-3 | TRBV3-1 | NA | few
TGTGCCAGCAGCTACAGTGGGACCTACGAGCAGTACTTC | CASSYSGTYEQYF | 13 | TRBJ2-7 | TRBV7-2 | NA | many
TGCGCCAGCAGCCAAACCGGGTCCTACAATGGGCAGTTCTTC | CASSQTGSYNGQFF | 14 | TRBJ2-1 | TRBV5-1 | NA | NA
TGCAGTGCTGGATACACAGCCAAAAACATTCAGTACTTC | CSAGYTAKNIQYF | 13 | TRBJ2-4 | TRBV20-1 | NA | NA
TGTGCCAGCAGCGCTGACGGGGTAGAGCCCCAGCATTTT | CASSADGVEPQHF | 13 | TRBJ1-5 | TRBV7-8 | NA | NA
TGTGCCAGCAGGCTCCAGAGCTCCTACAATGAGCAGTTCTTC | CASRLQSSYNEQFF | 14 | TRBJ2-1 | TRBV6-2/TRBV6-3 | NA | NA
TGTGCCAGCAGCCAAGACGCGGGGGACGAGAGATTCACAGATACGCAGTATTTT | CASSQDAGDERFTDTQYF | 18 | TRBJ2-3 | TRBV3-1 | TRBD2 | NA
TGCGCCAGCAATTTGGCGGGCTCGGGGACCGGGGAGCTGTTTTTT | CASNLAGSGTGELFF | 15 | TRBJ2-2 | TRBV4-1 | NA | few
TGCGCCAGCAGCCAAGGGTCTAGCGGGAGGCTTGCGGAGACCCAGTACTTC | CASSQGSSGRLAETQYF | 17 | TRBJ2-5 | TRBV4-1 | TRBD2 | NA
TGTGCCAGCAAAGGGTCCCTTCTTAACTATGGCTACACCTTC | CASKGSLLNYGYTF | 14 | TRBJ1-2 | TRBV2 | NA | NA